A selection of T cell receptor beta chains follows, all from one sample in a study of neoadjuvant anti-PD-1 for oral cavity cancer. TCRdb keeps only in-frame clones here, not all; method: immunoSEQ multiplex PCR. The sample shows around 10,000 clones, roughly 61% of them seen only once. The sample in question was tumor tissue, obtained after nivolumab (anti-PD-1) treatment. The receptors stem from a person aged 40 to 85 with oral cavity squamous cell carcinoma. The CDR3 runs from the conserved cysteine through the conserved F or W. D genes are given only for firm matches. The size of a clone is reported for some rows only, either as once, few or many, or as a class for expanded clones.

j_call v_call clone_size d_call cdr3_nt cdr3_aa
TRBJ2-1 TRBV7-9 - - TGTGCCAGCAGCTATCGGGGAACCGCGAATGAGCAGTTCTTC CASSYRGTANEQFF
TRBJ2-1 TRBV4-2 - - TGTGCCAGCAGCCAAGGACAGACCAACGAGAGGAATGAGCAGTTCTTC CASSQGQTNERNEQFF
TRBJ2-5 TRBV28 - - TGTGCCAGCAGCCCCTATCAAGAGACCCAGTACTTC CASSPYQETQYF
TRBJ1-1 TRBV10-1 few - TGCGCCAGCAGCCCCCTAAGAGGGGACTATATCACTGAAGCTTTCTTT CASSPLRGDYITEAFF
TRBJ1-5 TRBV5-6 - - TGTGCCAGCAGTTTCGGAAGCAATCAGCCCCAGCATTTT CASSFGSNQPQHF
TRBJ2-1 TRBV28 few - TGTGCCAGCAGTTCCGGACAGAAGCAGTTCTTC CASSSGQKQFF
TRBJ1-1 TRBV5-6 - - TGTGCCAGCAGGGGACGTATGAACACTGAAGCTTTCTTT CASRGRMNTEAFF
TRBJ1-1 TRBV6-5 - TRBD1 TGTGCCAGCAGCCTAGGGGGCAGGAGGAACACTGAAGCTTTCTTT CASSLGGRRNTEAFF
TRBJ2-7 TRBV27 - - TGTGCCAGCAGTCCAAGGGGGAACTACGAGCAGTACTTC CASSPRGNYEQYF
TRBJ2-2 TRBV5-1 - - TGCGCCAGCAGCGCTAGGGCGAACACCGGGGAGCTGTTTTTT CASSARANTGELFF
TRBJ1-1 TRBV2 - - TGTGCCAGCCGAGGGGACAACACTGAAGCTTTCTTT CASRGDNTEAFF
TRBJ2-5 TRBV7-9 - - TGTGCCAGCAGCCCCCTCGGGGATGTGGGGACCCAGTACTTC CASSPLGDVGTQYF
TRBJ1-3 TRBV6-1 few - TGTGCCAGCAGAGGAGGAATCTCTGGAAACACCATATATTTT CASRGGISGNTIYF
TRBJ2-7 TRBV28 - TRBD2 TGTGCCAGCAGTGGGGGACTAGCGGGTGTTTACGAGCAGTACTTC CASSGGLAGVYEQYF
TRBJ2-2 TRBV9 - - TGTGCCAGCAGCCCGGGGACTAACACCGGGGAGCTGTTTTTT CASSPGTNTGELFF
TRBJ1-2 TRBV4-2 few TRBD1 TGTGCCAGCAGCCAAGATTTAGGACAGGGGCATGGCTACACCTTC CASSQDLGQGHGYTF
TRBJ1-4 TRBV29-1 - - TGCAGCGCCGCGGTCAGAGTTAATGAAAAACTGTTTTTT CSAAVRVNEKLFF
TRBJ2-7 TRBV5-6 - TRBD2 TGTGCCAGCAGCTTGGCCTTAGCGGGAGTCTACGAGCAGTACTTC CASSLALAGVYEQYF
TRBJ1-3 TRBV10-3 - - TGTGCCATCAGTTCAAGGGAGAACACCATATATTTT CAISSRENTIYF
TRBJ1-2 TRBV5-5 few - TGTGCCAGCAGCCTGCCAATCTTCGGGAGCTATGGCTACACCTTC CASSLPIFGSYGYTF
TRBJ2-1 TRBV5-6 - TRBD2 TGTGCCAGCAGCTTGGCTACTAGCGGGGGGCGCCACAATGAGCAGTTCTTC CASSLATSGGRHNEQFF
TRBJ1-4 TRBV7-9 - TRBD1 TGTGCCAGCAGCTCGGGACAGGGGGAGAATGAAAAACTGTTTTTT CASSSGQGENEKLFF